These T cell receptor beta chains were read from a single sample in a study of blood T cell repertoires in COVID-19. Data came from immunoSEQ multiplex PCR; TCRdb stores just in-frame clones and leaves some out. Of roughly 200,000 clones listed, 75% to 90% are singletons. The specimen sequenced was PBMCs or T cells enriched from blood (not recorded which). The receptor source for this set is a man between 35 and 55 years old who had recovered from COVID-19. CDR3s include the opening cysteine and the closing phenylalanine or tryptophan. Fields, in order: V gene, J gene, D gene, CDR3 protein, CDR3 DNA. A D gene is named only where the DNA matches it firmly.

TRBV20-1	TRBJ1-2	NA	CSARGGEFYTF	TGCAGTGCTAGGGGAGGGGAATTCTACACCTTC
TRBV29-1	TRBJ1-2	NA	CSAHKMTDGYTF	TGCAGCGCCCATAAGATGACAGACGGCTACACCTTC
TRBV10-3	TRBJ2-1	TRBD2	CAISRRGSSAVDEQFF	TGTGCCATCAGCAGACGCGGGAGTTCGGCAGTCGATGAGCAGTTCTTC
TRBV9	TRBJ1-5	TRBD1	CASGTDSNQPQHF	TGTGCCAGCGGGACAGATAGCAATCAGCCCCAGCATTTT
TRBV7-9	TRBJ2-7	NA	CASSPPTPLGGEQYF	TGTGCCAGCAGCCCCCCGACACCTCTAGGAGGCGAGCAGTACTTC
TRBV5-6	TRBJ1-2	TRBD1	CASRRATGPGGYTF	TGTGCCAGCAGGCGCGCGACAGGGCCGGGCGGCTACACCTTC
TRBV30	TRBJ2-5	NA	CAWRTGLQETQYF	TGTGCCTGGAGGACGGGGTTGCAAGAGACCCAGTACTTC
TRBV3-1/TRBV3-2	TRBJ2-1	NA	CASTPGGPYNEQFF	TGTGCCAGCACCCCGGGGGGCCCCTACAATGAGCAGTTCTTC
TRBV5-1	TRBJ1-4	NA	CASSPTLGGDEKLFF	TGCGCCAGCAGCCCTACCCTTGGGGGGGATGAAAAACTGTTTTTT
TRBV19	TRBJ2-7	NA	CASSTGRSFYEQYF	TGTGCCAGTAGTACGGGAAGGAGCTTCTACGAGCAGTACTTC
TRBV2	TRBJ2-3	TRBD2	CASKSSGGYTDTQYF	TGTGCCAGCAAATCCAGCGGGGGGTACACAGATACGCAGTATTTT